The 11 T cell receptor beta chains below come from one sample, sequenced in a study of T cells after yellow fever vaccination (dated by TCRdb to between 2019 and 2020). The library relied on 5' RACE. TCRdb lists the instrument as Illumina NovaSeq 6000. TCRdb's own reprocessing of the public reads used fastp at Q25 and MiXCR and kept productive beta chains. Entries that share a CDR3 protein sequence are merged under the most common genes and DNA. The sample table contains a few hundred thousand distinct CDR3 sequences; only one count was recorded for roughly 4.8% of them. Less than 3.5% of the sample lies in the top ten. Per the publication, the treatment or condition label means: live attenuated yellow fever vaccine strain. This specimen consisted of CD4+ T cells sorted from PBMCs, obtained on the day of the yellow fever booster vaccination. The receptor source for this set is a young man who received the YFV17D yellow fever vaccine.

CDR3 residues: CASSGGAYVDTQYF. CDR3 DNA sequence: TGTGCCAGCAGCGGCGGGGCCTACGTGGATACGCAGTATTTT. The V gene is TRBV5-8, the J gene TRBJ2-3; a possible D gene is TRBD2 (6 bases). CDR3 length: 14 amino acids. V was trimmed by 4 bases and J by 6 bases, leaving 15 bases between them. Germline V CDR1 and CDR2: SGHTS, YDEGEE.

J is TRBJ1-5 and V is TRBV28; the match to TRBD1 covers 11 bases. J lost 8 bases, V lost 3 bases, and 6 bases had no gene match. This CDR3 comprises 15 residues. Germline V gene sequence: CDR1 MDHEN, CDR2 SYDVKM. In nucleotides, the CDR3 is TGTGCCAGCAGTTTCAGGACAGGGGGCAGGGAGCCCCAGCATTTT. Its protein is CASSFRTGGREPQHF.

The table lists this clonotype with a few counts. The chain links TRBV24-1 to TRBJ2-3; 8 bases align to TRBD1. With 4 bases clipped from V and 4 bases from J, the junction kept 12 bases outside the gene matches. Germline CDR1 reads KGHDR; CDR2 reads SFDVKD. The CDR3 covers 17 residues. The CDR3 DNA follows: TGTGCCACCAGTGACCTCTCCAGGGGGCAGGTTGCAGATACGCAGTATTTT. Protein: CATSDLSRGQVADTQYF.

This clonotype was detected a few times. V gene TRBV19 combines with J gene TRBJ2-6; the D gene is possibly TRBD1 (6 bases). The CDR3 consists of 18 residues. The germline gives CDR1 LNHDA, CDR2 SQIVND (reference sequence). Trimming took 7 bases from V and 0 from J, leaving 19 bases between them. The CDR3 reads CASTDKTGSRSGANVLTF. CDR3 bases: TGTGCCAGTACGGATAAGACAGGCAGCCGCTCTGGGGCCAACGTCCTGACTTTC.

This clonotype was detected many times. The chain employs TRBV29-1 and TRBJ2-3, with D uncertain. The CDR3 has 10 residues. Germline assignment: CDR1 SQVTM and CDR2 ANQGSEA. Trimming stripped 4 bases from V and 2 bases from J, with 1 base between. CDR3 residues: CSVATDTQYF. In nucleotides, the CDR3 is TGCAGCGTTGCCACAGATACGCAGTATTTT.

This clonotype was seen a few times. The chain combines TRBV5-1 with TRBJ1-2; 7 bases align to TRBD1. The CDR3 is made up of 14 amino acids. J was trimmed by 4 bases and V by 4 bases; bases with no gene match: 7. The germline gives CDR1 SGHRS, CDR2 YFSETQ. The CDR3 DNA is TGCGCCAGCAGCCCGGGACAGTCCGGCTATGGCTACACCTTC. It is translated as CASSPGQSGYGYTF.

The DNA of the CDR3 is TGTGCCAGCAGTTTCGCGCGCGGTCGGCCAAATCAGCCCCAGCATTTT. It is translated as CASSFARGRPNQPQHF. The chain is built from TRBV27 and TRBJ1-5; D uncertain. In germline, CDR1 is MNHEY, CDR2 SMNVEV (reference sequence). Trimming pared 3 bases from V and 4 bases from J, leaving 16 bases between. The CDR3 length is 16 residues.

In its sample, this clonotype was seen a few times. The chain carries TRBV6-1 and TRBJ1-1, with TRBD1 as a possible D gene (5 bases). This CDR3 comprises 13 residues. CDR1 and CDR2 (germline): MNHNS, SASEGT. Trimming stripped 5 bases from V and 1 base from J, with 8 bases between. The CDR3 loop is CASSHDRNTEAFF. CDR3 in DNA: TGTGCCAGCAGTCACGACAGGAACACTGAAGCTTTCTTT.

This clonotype was found many times. V gene TRBV7-2 combines with J gene TRBJ2-1, with TRBD1 as a possible D gene (5 bases). Trimming took 1 base from V and 5 from J, leaving 9 bases between them. CDR1 and CDR2 from the germline V gene are SGHTA and FQGNSA. This CDR3 comprises 14 residues. CDR3 residues: CASSLGTHNNEQFF. The CDR3 DNA follows: TGTGCCAGCAGCTTAGGGACACACAACAATGAGCAGTTCTTC.

The chain uses TRBV5-1 and TRBJ2-7, with D possibly called TRBD1 or TRBD2 (6 bases each). Deletions cut 0 bases from V and 2 bases from J, with 12 bases between. Germline loops: CDR1 SGHRS, CDR2 YFSETQ. The CDR3 covers 15 residues. The CDR3 here is CASSLDVGGPYEQYF. DNA of the CDR3: TGCGCCAGCAGCTTGGATGTCGGGGGCCCCTACGAGCAGTACTTC.

Ten or more counts support this clonotype. The V and J genes are TRBV2 and TRBJ2-7; the match to TRBD1 covers 8 bases. With 4 bases clipped from V and 6 bases from J, the junction kept 2 bases outside the gene matches. CDR1 is SNHLY and CDR2 is FYNNEI in the germline V gene. CDR3 length: 12 residues. The CDR3 region has the DNA TGTGCCAGCAGTGGGACAGGGTTCGAGCAGTACGTC. This gives the protein CASSGTGFEQYV.